These T cell receptor beta chains were read from a single sample in a study of T cells after yellow fever vaccination. TCRdb ran MiXCR on the 5' RACE reads and lists one entry per CDR3 protein. The data contain 250,000 to 350,000 distinct CDR3 sequences, around 6.8% of them singletons. The specimen comprised PBMCs, sampled roughly 46 days after the first yellow fever vaccination. These receptors all come from a young man who received the YFV17D yellow fever vaccine. The CDR3 runs from the conserved cysteine through the conserved F or W. D genes are given only for firm matches. Part of the rows lack a size; the others show once, few, many or a class for expanded clones.

v_call: TRBV7-9; j_call: TRBJ1-1; d_call: NA; clone_size: NA; cdr3_nt: TGTGCCAGCAGCTCCCGTCGGGAGGCGATGAACACTGAAGCTTTCTTT; cdr3_aa: CASSSRREAMNTEAFF
v_call: TRBV7-9; j_call: TRBJ2-3; d_call: NA; clone_size: few; cdr3_nt: TGTGCCAGCAGTTCAACCCAGGGATATACGCAGTATTTT; cdr3_aa: CASSSTQGYTQYF
v_call: TRBV20-1; j_call: TRBJ1-6; d_call: TRBD1; clone_size: few; cdr3_nt: TGCAGTGCCAGGACAGGGGAAGGGTCACCCCTCCACTTT; cdr3_aa: CSARTGEGSPLHF
v_call: TRBV7-9; j_call: TRBJ2-2; d_call: TRBD2; clone_size: NA; cdr3_nt: TGTGCCAGCAGACCGGGGGGGCCGAACACCGGGGAGCTGTTTTTT; cdr3_aa: CASRPGGPNTGELFF
v_call: TRBV5-1; j_call: TRBJ2-3; d_call: TRBD1; clone_size: NA; cdr3_nt: TGCGCCAGCAGCTTGGGACAGGGCAGGATCGCGGATACGCAGTATTTT; cdr3_aa: CASSLGQGRIADTQYF
v_call: TRBV29-1; j_call: TRBJ2-1; d_call: TRBD2; clone_size: few; cdr3_nt: TGCAGCGCCGGACTAGCGGAAAGCTCCTACAATGAGCAGTTCTTC; cdr3_aa: CSAGLAESSYNEQFF
v_call: TRBV5-1; j_call: TRBJ2-7; d_call: TRBD1; clone_size: many; cdr3_nt: TGCGCCAGCAGCTCCCAGACAGGGGGTACGACCTACGAGCAGTACTTC; cdr3_aa: CASSSQTGGTTYEQYF
v_call: TRBV7-2; j_call: TRBJ2-3; d_call: NA; clone_size: many; cdr3_nt: TGTGCCAGCACCCCCCACCGGGGGACCCCTAGCACAGATACGCAGTATTTT; cdr3_aa: CASTPHRGTPSTDTQYF
v_call: TRBV4-3; j_call: TRBJ2-7; d_call: NA; clone_size: many; cdr3_nt: TGCGCCAGCAGCCAAGATGAAGGGGACGAGCAGTACTTC; cdr3_aa: CASSQDEGDEQYF
v_call: TRBV7-8; j_call: TRBJ2-4; d_call: TRBD2; clone_size: few; cdr3_nt: TGTGCCAGCAGCTTTTTTAAAGGAGCGGGGGTAGCCAAAAACATTCAGTACTTC; cdr3_aa: CASSFFKGAGVAKNIQYF
v_call: TRBV5-1; j_call: TRBJ2-1; d_call: TRBD2; clone_size: few; cdr3_nt: TGCGCCAGCAGCCCCGGGACTATAGCACAAGAGCAGTTCTTC; cdr3_aa: CASSPGTIAQEQFF
v_call: TRBV29-1; j_call: TRBJ2-1; d_call: NA; clone_size: many; cdr3_nt: TGCAGCGTTGGGAGAGGGGCGAGTGAGCAGTTCTTC; cdr3_aa: CSVGRGASEQFF
v_call: TRBV10-3; j_call: TRBJ1-1; d_call: NA; clone_size: few; cdr3_nt: TGTGCCATCAGTGAGACCCCAGGAGGGAACACTGAAGCTTTCTTT; cdr3_aa: CAISETPGGNTEAFF
v_call: TRBV7-2; j_call: TRBJ2-3; d_call: NA; clone_size: few; cdr3_nt: TGTGCCAGCAGCATCAACCCGGGGCCAATGGGAGATACGCAGTATTTT; cdr3_aa: CASSINPGPMGDTQYF
v_call: TRBV28; j_call: TRBJ1-5; d_call: NA; clone_size: few; cdr3_nt: TGTGCCAGCAATGGCGGAGGACCTAGCAATCAGCCCCAGCATTTT; cdr3_aa: CASNGGGPSNQPQHF
v_call: TRBV2; j_call: TRBJ1-2; d_call: TRBD1; clone_size: few; cdr3_nt: TGTGCCAGCATTGAGACAGGGGAATATGGCTACACCTTC; cdr3_aa: CASIETGEYGYTF
v_call: TRBV18; j_call: TRBJ2-1; d_call: NA; clone_size: NA; cdr3_nt: TGTGCCAGCTCACCCCCAGTACGGAGCTACAATGAGCAGTTCTTC; cdr3_aa: CASSPPVRSYNEQFF
v_call: TRBV7-3; j_call: TRBJ2-5; d_call: TRBD2; clone_size: few; cdr3_nt: TGTGCCAGCAGCTCCTCCGGGGGGTACCAAGAGACCCAGTACTTC; cdr3_aa: CASSSSGGYQETQYF
v_call: TRBV7-2; j_call: TRBJ2-1; d_call: NA; clone_size: NA; cdr3_nt: TGTGCCAGCAGCCGGCGCGGGGCCTCCTACAATAAGCAGTTCTTC; cdr3_aa: CASSRRGASYNKQFF
v_call: TRBV5-1; j_call: TRBJ2-2; d_call: NA; clone_size: few; cdr3_nt: TGCGCCAGCAGCTTGAGGTCGGGGTCGAACACCGGGGAGCTGTTTTTT; cdr3_aa: CASSLRSGSNTGELFF
v_call: TRBV7-3; j_call: TRBJ1-1; d_call: NA; clone_size: few; cdr3_nt: TGTGCCAGCAGCCCCGGGAGGGAGAACACTGAAGCTTTCTTT; cdr3_aa: CASSPGRENTEAFF
v_call: TRBV3-1; j_call: TRBJ2-3; d_call: TRBD2; clone_size: NA; cdr3_nt: TGTGCCAGCAGCAGCCCGTTCGTAGCGGGGCGCACAGATACGCAGTATTTT; cdr3_aa: CASSSPFVAGRTDTQYF
v_call: TRBV12-3/TRBV12-4; j_call: TRBJ1-3; d_call: NA; clone_size: few; cdr3_nt: TGTGCCAGCATTCAGCCGGGCATTCTTGGAAACACCATATATTTT; cdr3_aa: CASIQPGILGNTIYF